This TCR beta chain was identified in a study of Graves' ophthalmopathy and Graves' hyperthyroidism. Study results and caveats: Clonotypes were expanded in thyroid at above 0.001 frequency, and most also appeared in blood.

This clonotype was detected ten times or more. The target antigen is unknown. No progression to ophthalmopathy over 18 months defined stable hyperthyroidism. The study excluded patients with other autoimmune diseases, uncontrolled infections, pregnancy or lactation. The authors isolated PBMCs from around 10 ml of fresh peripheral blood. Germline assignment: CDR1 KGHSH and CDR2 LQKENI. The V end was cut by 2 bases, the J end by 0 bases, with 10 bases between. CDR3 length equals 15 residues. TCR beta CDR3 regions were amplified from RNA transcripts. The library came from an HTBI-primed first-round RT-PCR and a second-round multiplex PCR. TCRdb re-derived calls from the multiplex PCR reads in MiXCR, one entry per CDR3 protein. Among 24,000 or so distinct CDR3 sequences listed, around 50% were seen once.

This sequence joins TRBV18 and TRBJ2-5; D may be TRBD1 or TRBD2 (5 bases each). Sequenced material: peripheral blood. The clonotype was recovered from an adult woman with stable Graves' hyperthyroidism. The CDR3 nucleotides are TGTGCCAGCTCACCAGAAGTGGGGGACCAAGAGACCCAGTACTTC. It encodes CASSPEVGDQETQYF.